The 11 T cell receptor beta chains below all came from one sample that was sequenced in a study of blood T cell repertoires in COVID-19. The repertoire was sequenced with immunoSEQ multiplex PCR; TCRdb's copy has only in-frame clones and lacks some. The data show 150,000 to 200,000 clones, with roughly 80% seen just once and roughly 10% held by the top ten. Input material: PBMCs or T cells enriched from blood (not recorded which). All receptors come from a man aged 35-49 years who had recovered from COVID-19.

V usage is TRBV10-3 and J usage is TRBJ2-5, with 8 bases lining up with TRBD2. Germline assignment: CDR1 ENHRY and CDR2 SYGVKD. CDR3 length equals 15 residues. With V trimmed by 8 bases and J by 0 bases, 8 bases remained unmatched. The CDR3, as DNA: TGTGCCATCGCTCAAGCGGGAGAGTACCAAGAGACCCAGTACTTC. Translating gives CAIAQAGEYQETQYF.

The chain employs TRBV4-2 and TRBJ2-4; 10 bases are a match to TRBD2. The V segment lost 0 bases and the J segment 7 bases; nucleotides outside the gene matches: 6. Germline CDR1 reads LGHNA; CDR2 reads YNFKEQ. The CDR3 is 16 amino acids. CDR3 sequence (DNA): TGTGCCAGCAGCCAAGAGTGGGATAGCGGGGGGAACATTCAGTACTTC. Translation: CASSQEWDSGGNIQYF.

The J gene is TRBJ1-3, the V gene TRBV5-1; 8 positions match TRBD1. The CDR3 has 14 amino acids. V trimming: 4 bases; J trimming: 4 bases; junction bases outside the gene matches: 4. Germline assignment: CDR1 SGHRS and CDR2 YFSETQ. The CDR3 bases are TGCGCCAGCAGCCCAGGGGGCTCCGGAAACACCATATATTTT. Its translation is CASSPGGSGNTIYF. Full variable domain (missing parts from reference TRBV5-1 and TRBJ1-3): KAGVTQTPRYLIKTRGQQVTLSCSPISGHRSVSWYQQTPGQGLQFLFEYFSETQRNKGNFPGRFSGRQFSNSRSEMNVSTLELGDSALYLCASSPGGSGNTIYFGEGSWLTVV.

This chain joins TRBV13 and TRBJ1-3, with no clear D. The V end was cut by 3 bases, the J end by 5 bases, with 5 bases between. The CDR3 is 12 amino acids. Looked up from germline, CDR1 is PRHDT and CDR2 is FYEKMQ (reference sequence). The CDR3 protein is CASSFRRNTIYF. The DNA of the CDR3 is TGTGCCAGCAGCTTTCGTCGAAACACCATATATTTT.

This rearrangement joins TRBV6-5 to TRBJ2-3, with 13 bases that match TRBD2. Germline V gene data show CDR1 as MNHEY and CDR2 as SVGAGI. This CDR3 contains 16 residues. V trimming: 0 bases; J trimming: 3 bases; junction bases outside the gene matches: 0. The CDR3 is CASSYSGLAGTDTQYF. In nucleotides, the CDR3 is TGTGCCAGCAGTTACTCGGGACTAGCGGGAACAGATACGCAGTATTTT.

The V gene is TRBV6-1, the J gene TRBJ1-1; possibly TRBD1 for D (5 bases). The CDR3 is 14 amino acids. From germline, CDR1 is MNHNS and CDR2 SASEGT. The ends were cut back, 5 bases at V and 2 bases at J, with 12 bases in the middle. The CDR3: CASSYAWGNTEAFF. CDR3 bases: TGTGCCAGCAGTTATGCATGGGGCAACACTGAAGCTTTCTTT.

The chain combines TRBV28 with TRBJ1-5; D might be TRBD1 (5 bases). The CDR3 sequence is 14 residues long. The V end was cut by 10 bases, the J end by 9 bases, with 22 bases between. Germline-derived CDR1 and CDR2 are MDHEN and SYDVKM. Here the CDR3 reads CATNQDTILRPQHF. CDR3 bases: TGTGCCACCAACCAGGACACTATTTTGAGGCCCCAGCATTTT.

The CDR3: CASSPRRAGGPNNEQFF. DNA of the CDR3: TGTGCCAGCAGCCCTCGGAGGGCGGGAGGGCCAAACAATGAGCAGTTCTTC. The chain combines TRBV9 with TRBJ2-1, with TRBD2 matching over 9 bases. Trimming removed 4 bases from V and 5 bases from J; junction bases left unmatched: 13. The V gene's germline CDR1 is SGDLS and CDR2 YYNGEE. This CDR3 comprises 17 residues.

CDR3 coding DNA: TGTGCCAGCAGCCCTGGCGGGAATACGCAGTATTTT. Its protein product is CASSPGGNTQYF. The chain links TRBV5-4 to TRBJ2-3; a weak D match, TRBD2 (6 bases). Germline CDR1 reads SGHNT; CDR2 reads YYREEE (reference sequence). The CDR3 length is 12 residues. Trimming shortened V by 4 bases and J by 7 bases, and 10 bases separated the two germline ends.

The count of this clone is one. The V and J genes are TRBV7-8 and TRBJ2-7; tentative D call: TRBD2 (5 bases). The V and J ends lost 2 bases and 3 bases respectively, with 11 bases between them. Looked up from germline, CDR1 is SGHVS and CDR2 is FQNEAQ. The CDR3 loop spans 14 amino acids. Here the CDR3 DNA reads TGTGCCAGCAGCTTACTGGGAGAGCGCTACGAGCAGTACTTC. Amino acids: CASSLLGERYEQYF.

The CDR3 region is CASSFGLGTGFTGELFF. CDR3 DNA sequence: TGTGCCAGCAGCTTTGGGCTCGGGACAGGGTTCACCGGGGAGCTGTTTTTT. V usage is TRBV5-8 and J usage is TRBJ2-2; 9 bases map to TRBD1. V was clipped by 2 bases and J by 4 bases; unmatched bases: 9. CDR1 is SGHTS, CDR2 YDEGEE, per germline. The CDR3 covers 17 residues.